This passage covers 23 T cell receptor beta chains from one sample sequenced in a study of blood T cell repertoires in COVID-19. Sequencing was performed with immunoSEQ multiplex PCR; in TCRdb, only in-frame clones are kept and a portion is missing. The repertoire holds around 81,000 clones, with 88% as singletons. Source material: peripheral blood. The source of these receptors is a man between 65 and 79 years old with acute or convalescent COVID-19.

The chain carries TRBV24-1 and TRBJ2-3; 16 bases agree with TRBD2. V lost 4 bases, J lost 6 bases, and 3 bases stayed unmatched. The CDR3 contains 16 residues. Germline loops: CDR1 KGHDR, CDR2 SFDVKD. CDR3 nucleotide sequence: TGTGCCACCAGTGACCCGGGACTAGCGGGAGGGGATACGCAGTATTTT. Protein sequence: CATSDPGLAGGDTQYF.

The chain combines TRBV7-6 with TRBJ2-1; 11 bases line up with TRBD2. The CDR3 spans 18 residues. Trimming cost V 4 bases and J 3 bases; bases outside gene matches: 11. CDR1 is SGHVS and CDR2 is FNYEAQ in the germline V gene. CDR3 nucleotides: TGTGCCAGCAGCTCAGACGTAGCTAGCGGGAGGTTCTACAATGAGCAGTTCTTC. Translated: CASSSDVASGRFYNEQFF.

The chain employs TRBV5-1 and TRBJ2-1; possible D gene TRBD2, 6 bases. From germline, CDR1 is SGHRS and CDR2 YFSETQ. CDR3 length: 16 residues. Deletions cut 0 bases from V and 0 bases from J, with 10 bases between. In nucleotides, the CDR3 is TGCGCCAGCAGCTTGGAACTAGCCAGCTCCTACAATGAGCAGTTCTTC. As protein: CASSLELASSYNEQFF.

This rearrangement joins TRBV3-1 (or the pseudogene TRBV3-2) to TRBJ2-1, with D tentatively TRBD1 (7 bases). The CDR3 covers 13 residues. Between the trimmed V and J ends, which lost 3 bases and 7 bases, there was a span of 10 bases. Germline assignment: CDR1 LGHDT and CDR2 YNNKEL (reference sequence). The CDR3 region has the DNA TGTGCCAGCAGCCACGCAGGGGGGAATGAGCAGTTCTTC. The encoded protein is CASSHAGGNEQFF.

The chain is built from TRBV6-1 and TRBJ2-4; perhaps TRBD1 as D (5 bases). Between the trimmed V and J ends, which lost 2 bases and 8 bases, there was a span of 10 bases. The germline V gene has CDR1 MNHNS and CDR2 SASEGT. This CDR3 region has 13 residues. The CDR3: CASSEIGADIQYF. The DNA for the CDR3 is TGTGCCAGCAGTGAAATAGGGGCGGACATTCAGTACTTC.

This clone was observed a few times. The chain couples TRBV6-2 or TRBV6-3 to TRBJ2-7; 9 bases match TRBD1. The CDR3 consists of 14 residues. Trimming took 6 bases from V and 3 from J; bases not matched to a gene: 6. In germline, CDR1 is MNHEY, CDR2 SVGEGT. CDR3 nucleotide sequence: TGTGCCAGCAGATACCCGGGACAGGGCTACGAGCAGTACTTC. Residues: CASRYPGQGYEQYF.

The J gene is TRBJ2-1, the V gene TRBV18; perhaps TRBD1 as D (6 bases). The CDR3 has 15 amino acids. Germline CDR1 is KGHSH and CDR2 is LQKENI. V lost 1 base and J lost 5, with 12 bases in between. This chain's CDR3 is CASSPLGTINNEQFF. CDR3 DNA: TGTGCCAGCTCACCACTCGGGACAATAAACAATGAGCAGTTCTTC.

This clone appeared a few times. This chain links TRBV9 with TRBJ2-7; 9 positions match TRBD2. Germline V CDR1 and CDR2: SGDLS, YYNGEE. The CDR3 contains 16 residues. After removal of 0 bases from V and 6 bases from J, the junction contained 10 bases not matched to a gene. In DNA form, the CDR3 reads TGTGCCAGCAGCGTAGGTGGCGGGAGGGCCTCTAGCGAGCAGTACTTC. Its protein product is CASSVGGGRASSEQYF.

DNA for the CDR3: TGTGCCAGCAGTTCCCGAGGGCCCGGCACAGATACGCAGTATTTT. Its translation: CASSSRGPGTDTQYF. The chain uses TRBV6-5 and TRBJ2-3, with a weak D call TRBD2 (5 bases). Germline V gene data show CDR1 as MNHEY and CDR2 as SVGAGI. There are 15 residues in the CDR3. The V gene lost 4 bases and the J gene lost 1 base, with 12 bases spanning the gap.

The gene calls are TRBV3-1 (or the pseudogene TRBV3-2) and TRBJ2-1; the D gene is possibly TRBD1 (5 bases). CDR1 is LGHDT, CDR2 YNNKEL, per germline (reference sequence). The V gene lost 6 bases and the J gene lost 3 bases, with 9 bases spanning the gap. The CDR3 is made up of 13 amino acids. The CDR3 region has the DNA TGTGCCAGCAGTCCAGACAGCTACAATGAGCAGTTCTTC. The encoded protein is CASSPDSYNEQFF.

The rearrangement joins TRBV6-1 to TRBJ1-6; no clear D gene. V dropped 2 bases and J dropped 10 bases, with 15 bases sitting between them. CDR1 is MNHNS, CDR2 SASEGT, per germline. CDR3 length equals 15 residues. The CDR3 DNA is TGTGCCAGCAGTGAATCGTTTGGGAGGGAATCACCCCTCCACTTT. It specifies CASSESFGRESPLHF.

This chain connects TRBV18 to TRBJ1-2; the D is unclear. CDR3 length: 13 residues. CDR1 and CDR2 (germline): KGHSH, LQKENI. Deletions cut 1 base from V and 3 bases from J, with 6 bases between. The CDR3 is CASSPRLDYGYTF. CDR3 nucleotide sequence: TGTGCCAGCTCACCACGACTGGACTATGGCTACACCTTC.

J is TRBJ2-2 and V is TRBV7-2; TRBD2 aligns across 13 bases. This CDR3 is 15 amino acids long. The V gene end was trimmed by 6 bases and the J gene end by 6 bases; junction bases not matched to a gene: 4. Looked up from germline, CDR1 is SGHTA and CDR2 is FQGNSA. Here the CDR3 reads CASRTLAGGAGELFF. DNA for the CDR3: TGTGCCAGCAGAACACTAGCGGGAGGGGCCGGGGAGCTGTTTTTT.

The genes are TRBV27 and TRBJ1-5, with 9 bases that match TRBD1. Trimming took 0 bases from V and 5 from J; bases not matched to a gene: 5. This CDR3 spans 16 amino acids. Germline V lookup: CDR1 MNHEY, CDR2 SMNVEV (reference sequence). CDR3 coding DNA: TGTGCCAGCAGTTTATCGGGGACAGGGCTATATCAGCCCCAGCATTTT. Amino acids: CASSLSGTGLYQPQHF.

J is TRBJ1-2 and V is TRBV18, with 8 bases that match TRBD1. The V segment lost 6 bases and the J segment 8 bases; nucleotides outside the gene matches: 11. The CDR3 loop spans 14 amino acids. Germline V gene sequence: CDR1 KGHSH, CDR2 LQKENI. The CDR3 DNA follows: TGTGCCAGCTCGGCGGACAGGGTGGCAGGGGGCTACACCTTC. It specifies CASSADRVAGGYTF.

This chain joins TRBV5-5 and TRBJ2-7, with unresolved D. Germline V gives CDR1 SGHKS, CDR2 YYEKEE (reference sequence). Trimming left V 1 base short and J 4 bases short, with 15 bases between. The CDR3 has 15 residues. In DNA, the CDR3 is TGTGCCAGCAGCTTGACTGTAATAGACAATTACGAGCAGTACTTC. Residues: CASSLTVIDNYEQYF.

The chain combines TRBV5-1 with TRBJ2-3; D is perhaps TRBD2 (5 bases). Germline V lookup: CDR1 SGHRS, CDR2 YFSETQ. This CDR3 has 12 residues. With 4 bases removed from V and 4 bases from J, the gap between germline ends came to 7 bases. CDR3 region: CASSGSADTQYF. The CDR3 DNA is TGCGCCAGCAGCGGTAGCGCAGATACGCAGTATTTT.

This chain links TRBV5-1 with TRBJ2-1; the match to TRBD1 covers 7 bases. The CDR3 covers 16 residues. V shed 4 bases and J 0 bases; nucleotides not matched to a gene: 7. Germline assignment: CDR1 SGHRS and CDR2 YFSETQ. Written as DNA, the CDR3 is TGCGCCAGCAGCCTAACCGGGACAGTCTCCTACAATGAGCAGTTCTTC. Its protein product is CASSLTGTVSYNEQFF.

The rearrangement joins TRBV5-1 to TRBJ2-7; TRBD1 aligns across 9 bases. The CDR3 runs 13 residues. After removal of 6 bases from V and 3 bases from J, the junction contained 4 bases not matched to a gene. The germline CDR1 and CDR2 sequences are SGHRS and YFSETQ. The CDR3 spells CASKTGGGYEQYF. CDR3 in DNA: TGCGCCAGCAAGACAGGGGGAGGCTACGAGCAGTACTTC.

The V call is TRBV28, the J call TRBJ2-1; 9 bases map to TRBD1. V lost 6 bases to trimming and J lost 0 bases; unmatched junction nucleotides: 6. CDR3 length: 16 amino acids. Germline V gene lookup returns CDR1 MDHEN and CDR2 SYDVKM. The CDR3 DNA reads as TGTGCCAGCAGAACAGGGGGCTTGATCTCCTACAATGAGCAGTTCTTC. Amino acids: CASRTGGLISYNEQFF.

The chain joins TRBV28 to TRBJ1-4, with D possibly being TRBD1 (5 bases). The CDR3 covers 15 residues. V lost 6 bases and J 4 bases, leaving 15 bases between the germline ends. The germline V gene has CDR1 MDHEN and CDR2 SYDVKM. The CDR3 region has the DNA TGTGCCAGCAGCTCACCATCTCAGGGTAATGAAAAACTGTTTTTT. It encodes CASSSPSQGNEKLFF.

The chain carries TRBV27 and TRBJ2-2, with D unclear. The CDR3 is 21 amino acids. V lost 0 bases, J lost 8 bases, and 31 bases lay in between. Germline V lookup: CDR1 MNHEY, CDR2 SMNVEV (reference sequence). CDR3 amino acids: CASSLSTVLAPPRFGRGELFF. CDR3 in DNA: TGTGCCAGCAGTTTATCCACAGTGTTGGCCCCCCCCCGCTTCGGAAGGGGGGAGCTGTTTTTT.

The table lists this clone with a count of one. The chain carries TRBV7-2 and TRBJ2-3; 9 nucleotides align to TRBD2. The junction had 10 bases not matched to a gene; V was cut back by 6 bases and J by 3 bases. This CDR3 comprises 16 residues. CDR1 and CDR2 (germline): SGHTA, FQGNSA. DNA of the CDR3: TGTGCCAGCAGTCTTGGCGGGCTAGCGGGAACAGATACGCAGTATTTT. Amino acid sequence: CASSLGGLAGTDTQYF.